This T cell receptor beta chain was retrieved from a study of Graves' ophthalmopathy and Graves' hyperthyroidism. Notes on the study in general: Blood repertoires reportedly contained most expanded thyroid clonotypes above 0.001 frequency. Researchers report that a 13-signature model separated ophthalmopathy from stable hyperthyroidism, posting about 90% sensitivity and roughly 80% specificity.

With regard to this clonotype: Its antigen is as yet unknown.

Trimming pared 6 bases from V and 5 bases from J, leaving 20 bases between. Germline V CDR1 and CDR2: MDHEN, SYDVKM. This CDR3 spans 15 amino acids. None of the included patients had other autoimmune diseases, uncontrolled infections, pregnancy or lactation, as these led to exclusion. Clinicians diagnosed using symptoms, serum thyroxine, TRAb, thyroid ultrasound and orbital computed tomography. Amplification of TCR beta CDR3 regions used RNA transcripts. First-round RT-PCR with HTBI primers preceded a second-round multiplex PCR. TCRdb re-called the multiplex PCR reads with MiXCR, one entry per CDR3 protein. The profile covers 300,000 to 400,000 distinct CDR3 sequences, with 15% to 20% appearing a single time and around an eighth taken by the ten largest.

This TCR was sampled from an adult man with Graves' ophthalmopathy. V gene TRBV28 combines with J gene TRBJ2-7, with D possibly being TRBD1 or TRBD2 (5 bases each). The sequenced material came from peripheral blood. CDR3 sequence: CASRLSGAPLNEQYF. Written as DNA, the CDR3 is TGTGCCAGCAGACTATCCGGGGCTCCCCTTAACGAGCAGTACTTC.